This TCR beta chain was captured in a study of cytomegalovirus exposure and HLA in healthy donors. Concerning this clone itself: What it recognizes is unknown.

V was clipped by 1 base and J by 0 bases, with 13 bases between them. In germline, CDR1 is SGHAT, CDR2 FQNNGV. This CDR3 is 16 amino acids long. Notes on the study in general: Investigators reported over 150 TCR beta chains as tied to cytomegalovirus. For most TCR sequences rarity was the rule, although some public TCRs occurred in many donors. In a later analysis, first-cohort TCR clusters were found to tend to co-occur in the 100 to 150 validation repertoires.

Repertoires were generated with immunoSEQ multiplex PCR, while TCRdb's copy carries only in-frame clones and drops some. The sample includes 260,000 or so clones, about nine tenths seen only once; the top ten take just over 3%. The sample was PBMCs. This chain joins TRBV11-2 and TRBJ2-7; D is unresolved. The clonotype was recovered from a woman aged 30 to 39 in good health and CMV-seronegative. CDR3 residues: CASSLGSLLSSYEQYF. The DNA for the CDR3 is TGTGCCAGCAGCTTAGGGTCCCTTCTGAGCTCCTACGAGCAGTACTTC.